The 27 T cell receptor beta chains given below trace back to one sample, sequenced in a study of T cell responses to AZD1222 COVID-19 vaccine. Produced via immunoSEQ multiplex PCR; TCRdb's table is partial and in-frame only. Of hundreds of thousands of clones listed, 90% to 95% were seen once; the top ten hold 0.55%. The sample in question was peripheral blood, obtained 28 days after the second AZD1222 dose. These receptors all stem from an adult who received the AZD1222 COVID-19 vaccine.

The rearrangement links TRBV3-1 (or the pseudogene TRBV3-2) to TRBJ1-6; TRBD1 is a possible D gene (5 bases). This CDR3 has 16 amino acids. V was shortened by 1 base and J by 10 bases, with 17 bases between the two germline ends. Germline V gene sequence: CDR1 LGHDT, CDR2 YNNKEL (reference sequence). The CDR3 here is CASSQAGTGSSSPLHF. DNA for the CDR3: TGTGCCAGCAGCCAAGCCGGAACAGGATCCAGCTCACCCCTCCACTTT.

The chain joins TRBV5-7 to TRBJ1-2; perhaps TRBD1 as D (5 bases). TRBV5-7 carries the ORF label, with uncertain function. The CDR3 covers 15 residues. The germline V and J ends were trimmed by 1 base and 5 bases, with 15 bases remaining between them. CDR3 in amino acids: CASSLWGEGTYGYTF. The CDR3, as DNA: TGTGCCAGCAGCTTGTGGGGTGAGGGGACTTATGGCTACACCTTC.

This clone was detected once. CDR3 region: CASSFRGSNSPLHF. As DNA, the CDR3 is TGTGCCAGCAGCTTCCGGGGGTCCAATTCACCCCTCCACTTT. The chain links TRBV7-9 to TRBJ1-6; tentative D call: TRBD1 (5 bases). V gave up 3 bases and J gave up 7 bases, with 10 bases separating them. Germline V gene sequence: CDR1 SEHNR, CDR2 FQNEAQ (reference sequence). The CDR3 has 14 amino acids.

The J gene is TRBJ1-1, the V gene TRBV4-2; the match to TRBD1 covers 7 bases. Germline assignment: CDR1 LGHNA and CDR2 YNFKEQ. Trimming cost V 5 bases and J 1 base; bases outside gene matches: 4. CDR3 length equals 14 residues. CDR3 residues: CASSARGGNTEAFF. Here the CDR3 DNA reads TGTGCCAGCAGCGCCAGGGGGGGGAACACTGAAGCTTTCTTT.

The chain carries TRBV6-5 and TRBJ1-1; 8 positions match TRBD1. V dropped 5 bases and J dropped 1; count of bases not matched to a gene: 6. The CDR3 has 15 residues. Germline V gene lookup returns CDR1 MNHEY and CDR2 SVGAGI. In DNA, the CDR3 is TGTGCCAGCAGTCCGGGACAGGCGACGAACACTGAAGCTTTCTTT. Translating it yields CASSPGQATNTEAFF.

This clone is a singleton in its sample. The rearrangement links TRBV7-2 to TRBJ2-1; TRBD1 matches at 9 bases. Germline lookup yields CDR1 SGHTA and CDR2 FQGNSA. CDR3 length: 16 residues. V shed 7 bases, J shed 7 bases, and the junction held 14 bases outside the gene matches. The CDR3 region is CASTARDYRGQNEQFF. DNA of the CDR3: TGTGCCAGCACCGCGAGGGACTACAGGGGGCAGAATGAGCAGTTCTTC.

This chain links TRBV7-9 with TRBJ1-2; perhaps TRBD1 as D (5 bases). V lost 1 base to trimming and J lost 8 bases, with 17 bases between them. CDR3 length: 15 amino acids. The germline V gene encodes CDR1 SEHNR and CDR2 FQNEAQ (reference sequence). Here the CDR3 DNA reads TGTGCCAGCAGCTTAGACCAGGGATATTCGGACGGCTACACCTTC. Translated, it gives CASSLDQGYSDGYTF.

This sequence joins TRBV2 and TRBJ1-1; a possible D gene is TRBD1 (5 bases). Per the germline V gene, CDR1 is SNHLY and CDR2 is FYNNEI. The V and J ends lost 1 base and 1 base respectively, with 16 bases between them. The CDR3 length is 17 residues. The CDR3 here is CASSEGVLGEGNTEAFF. CDR3 sequence (DNA): TGTGCCAGCAGTGAAGGGGTTTTGGGGGAAGGGAACACTGAAGCTTTCTTT.

The chain uses TRBV15 and TRBJ2-5; the D is unclear. V shed 6 bases and J shed 3 bases, with 5 bases lying between them. Germline lookup yields CDR1 LNHNV and CDR2 YYDKDF (reference sequence). The CDR3 extends over 11 amino acids. CDR3 sequence (DNA): TGTGCCACCAGAGCCGAAGAGACCCAGTACTTC. This translates into CATRAEETQYF.

V usage is TRBV6-5 and J usage is TRBJ1-1; the D gene is possibly TRBD1 (6 bases). CDR3 length equals 14 residues. V dropped 3 bases and J dropped 5 bases, with 13 bases sitting between them. Germline V gene data show CDR1 as MNHEY and CDR2 as SVGAGI. CDR3 in DNA: TGTGCCAGCAGTTATTATGGGGGGCGAACTGAAGCTTTCTTT. Encoded protein: CASSYYGGRTEAFF.

The chain employs TRBV29-1 and TRBJ1-1; perhaps TRBD1 as D (5 bases). The V gene's germline CDR1 is SQVTM and CDR2 ANQGSEA. Between the trimmed V and J ends, which lost 3 bases and 0 bases, there was a span of 8 bases. The CDR3 extends over 13 amino acids. This CDR3 reads CSVERTLNTEAFF. As DNA, the CDR3 is TGCAGCGTTGAGAGGACATTGAACACTGAAGCTTTCTTT.

V and J are TRBV3-1 (or the pseudogene TRBV3-2) and TRBJ2-7; D remains ambiguous. V was cut by 0 bases and J by 6 bases, with 3 bases left in between. This CDR3 comprises 11 residues. CDR1 LGHDT and CDR2 YNNKEL come from the germline V gene (reference sequence). CDR3 bases: TGTGCCAGCAGCCAAGATGTCGAGCAGTACTTC. Protein: CASSQDVEQYF.

This chain links TRBV28 with TRBJ1-1; TRBD1 is a possible D gene (6 bases). The CDR3 runs 13 residues. The germline V gene has CDR1 MDHEN and CDR2 SYDVKM. Deletions cut 7 bases from V and 4 bases from J, with 13 bases between. Written as DNA, the CDR3 is TGTGCCAGCATCAGGGGTCCGACCACTGAAGCTTTCTTT. Translation gives CASIRGPTTEAFF.

The J gene is TRBJ2-7, the V gene TRBV11-2; D not resolved. The germline V gene encodes CDR1 SGHAT and CDR2 FQNNGV. V lost 0 bases and J lost 5, with 11 bases in between. The CDR3 loop spans 14 amino acids. DNA for the CDR3: TGTGCCAGCAGCTTAGATGTTAGTAACCACGAGCAGTACTTC. This codes for CASSLDVSNHEQYF.

This chain connects TRBV2 to TRBJ1-2, with 11 bases lining up with TRBD1. Germline V gives CDR1 SNHLY, CDR2 FYNNEI. Germline trimming cut 4 bases from V and 7 bases from J; bases unmatched to any gene: 8. The CDR3 is made up of 15 amino acids. The CDR3: CASSGIGQGAAGYTF. DNA of the CDR3: TGTGCCAGCAGTGGGATTGGACAGGGGGCCGCTGGCTACACCTTC.

The chain combines TRBV6-4 with TRBJ1-6, with D unresolved. The CDR3 totals 14 residues. V gave up 6 bases and J gave up 9 bases, with 15 bases separating them. Looked up from germline, CDR1 is MRHNA and CDR2 is SNTAGT. This CDR3 reads CASSETRGASPLHF. In DNA, the CDR3 is TGTGCCAGCAGCGAAACACGAGGCGCTTCACCCCTCCACTTT.

This chain uses TRBV4-1 with TRBJ1-2; D is ambiguous. Germline values: CDR1 MGHRA, CDR2 YSYEKL. The CDR3 length is 14 residues. The V gene lost 0 bases and the J gene lost 3 bases, with 8 bases spanning the gap. CDR3 region: CASSQDNSYYGYTF. CDR3 nucleotides: TGCGCCAGCAGCCAAGACAACAGCTACTATGGCTACACCTTC.

The chain links TRBV28 to TRBJ1-5, with 8 positions matching TRBD1. V dropped 6 bases and J dropped 7; count of bases not matched to a gene: 5. In germline, CDR1 is MDHEN, CDR2 SYDVKM. This CDR3 is built from 13 residues. CDR3 coding DNA: TGTGCCAGCAGATCAGGGGGCTGGCAGCCCCAGCATTTT. Protein product: CASRSGGWQPQHF.

This sequence joins TRBV11-2 and TRBJ1-5, with D unresolved. Germline lookup yields CDR1 SGHAT and CDR2 FQNNGV. V was cut by 0 bases and J by 6 bases, with 12 bases left in between. CDR3 size: 15 residues. CDR3 in amino acids: CASSLEARSGQPQHF. The DNA of the CDR3 is TGTGCCAGCAGCTTAGAAGCCAGATCAGGTCAGCCCCAGCATTTT.

The chain recombines TRBV19 with TRBJ2-2, with no clear D. Germline lookup yields CDR1 LNHDA and CDR2 SQIVND (reference sequence). V lost 5 bases and J lost 7, with 8 bases in between. The CDR3 spans 12 residues. The CDR3 reads CASSPGFGELFF. CDR3 sequence (DNA): TGTGCCAGTAGTCCCGGTTTCGGGGAGCTGTTTTTT.

The chain links TRBV7-2 to TRBJ1-2, with TRBD1 as a possible D gene (5 bases). Trimming took off 2 bases at V and 0 bases at J, with 19 bases between the two ends. The V gene's germline CDR1 is SGHTA and CDR2 FQGNSA. The CDR3 is made up of 18 amino acids. The chain's CDR3 is CASSLTAGGGRTNYGYTF. The CDR3 DNA sequence: TGTGCCAGCAGCTTAACGGCCGGGGGGGGGAGAACTAACTATGGCTACACCTTC.

V and J are TRBV6-5 and TRBJ1-2, with D possibly matching TRBD1 (6 bases). V dropped 6 bases and J dropped 6 bases, with 14 bases sitting between them. This CDR3 is 13 amino acids long. Germline CDR1 and CDR2: MNHEY and SVGAGI. CDR3 sequence: CASRTGGAHGYTF. CDR3 nucleotide sequence: TGTGCCAGCAGGACGGGGGGGGCCCATGGCTACACCTTC.

The chain combines TRBV28 with TRBJ1-5, with D possibly being TRBD1 (5 bases). This CDR3 contains 13 residues. The V and J ends lost 6 bases and 7 bases respectively, with 13 bases between them. CDR1 and CDR2 from the germline V gene are MDHEN and SYDVKM. The CDR3 bases are TGTGCCAGCAGATTGGGGACGGGCCAGCCCCAGCATTTT. This encodes CASRLGTGQPQHF.

V is TRBV2 and J is TRBJ1-5, with 8 bases that match TRBD1. The J segment lost 3 bases and the V segment lost 5 bases, leaving 3 bases of the junction unmatched. Germline V gene lookup returns CDR1 SNHLY and CDR2 FYNNEI. CDR3 length equals 14 residues. CDR3 DNA: TGTGCCAGCAGTTGGGACAGGCTCAATCAGCCCCAGCATTTT. Translated, it gives CASSWDRLNQPQHF.

This rearrangement joins TRBV4-2 to TRBJ2-2; possibly TRBD2 for D (7 bases). The CDR3 runs to 18 residues. CDR1 LGHNA and CDR2 YNFKEQ come from the germline V gene. V was shortened by 0 bases and J by 5 bases, with 19 bases between the two germline ends. CDR3 DNA: TGTGCCAGCAGCCAAGAGGGAGGGGGTTACCTAAGAACCGGGGAGCTGTTTTTT. It yields the protein CASSQEGGGYLRTGELFF.

This clone came up a few times. This chain connects TRBV25-1 to TRBJ2-3; D gene unclear. CDR1 is MGHDK and CDR2 is SYGVNS in the germline V gene. Between the trimmed V and J ends, which lost 4 bases and 2 bases, there was a span of 10 bases. This CDR3 contains 14 residues. The CDR3 DNA reads as TGTGCCAGCAGTGCGGAGATTTACACAGATACGCAGTATTTT. Amino acids: CASSAEIYTDTQYF.

This sequence joins TRBV6-6 and TRBJ1-1; D is uncertain. This CDR3 spans 12 amino acids. In germline, CDR1 is MNHNY, CDR2 SVGAGI (reference sequence). Trimming cost V 0 bases and J 7 bases, with 6 bases left between them. The CDR3 DNA sequence: TGTGCCAGCAGTTACTCGAAGGATGAAGCTTTCTTT. Its protein is CASSYSKDEAFF.